A selection of T cell receptor beta chains follows, all from one sample in a study of T-cell reconstitution after alpha-beta-depleted transplantation in children. TCRdb reprocessed the PCR reads via MiXCR and lists one record per CDR3 protein. Among a few hundred thousand distinct CDR3 sequences listed, around 15% were seen once. The sample consisted of PBMCs, mostly from graft donor cells, taken 360 days after TCRalphabeta/CD19-depleted stem cell transplant. These receptors were collected from a boy younger than two who had a stem cell transplant for Wiskott-Aldrich syndrome, so the T cells may come from the graft donor. Each CDR3 is given with its conserved first and last residue. The order of the fields is clone size, V gene, D gene, J gene, CDR3 protein, CDR3 DNA. D genes are given only for firm matches. Size tells how often a clone was seen (once, few, many) or the class of an expanded clone, and some rows leave it out.

size: .
V: TRBV27
D: .
J: TRBJ1-1
CDR3: CASRYRRTEAFF
DNA: TGTGCCAGCAGATACAGGAGAACTGAAGCTTTCTTT

size: many
V: TRBV3-1
D: .
J: TRBJ2-7
CDR3: CASSRGRSYEQYF
DNA: TGTGCCAGCAGCCGAGGGCGCTCCTACGAGCAGTACTTC

size: many
V: TRBV5-1
D: .
J: TRBJ2-5
CDR3: CASSVSGETQYF
DNA: TGCGCCAGCAGCGTCAGTGGAGAGACCCAGTACTTC

size: .
V: TRBV28
D: TRBD1
J: TRBJ2-7
CDR3: CASNQYRTGIDEQYF
DNA: TGTGCCAGCAACCAATACCGGACAGGTATCGACGAGCAGTACTTC

size: few
V: TRBV5-1
D: TRBD1
J: TRBJ2-7
CDR3: CASSRDRVRFTSSYEQYF
DNA: TGCGCCAGCAGCCGGGACAGAGTGAGATTCACAAGCTCCTACGAGCAGTACTTC

size: few
V: TRBV20-1
D: TRBD2
J: TRBJ2-1
CDR3: CSATPLAGDSYNEQFF
DNA: TGCAGTGCTACCCCCTTAGCGGGAGACTCCTACAATGAGCAGTTCTTC

size: .
V: TRBV7-9
D: .
J: TRBJ2-1
CDR3: CASSDGEQFF
DNA: TGTGCCAGCAGCGACGGTGAGCAGTTCTTC

size: .
V: TRBV18
D: .
J: TRBJ2-2
CDR3: CASSPPRGQNTGELFF
DNA: TGTGCCAGCTCACCACCGAGAGGGCAGAACACCGGGGAGCTGTTTTTT

size: few
V: TRBV12-3/TRBV12-4
D: TRBD1
J: TRBJ2-2
CDR3: CASSLGQGRNTGELFF
DNA: TGTGCCAGCAGTTTAGGACAGGGACGGAACACCGGGGAGCTGTTTTTT

size: .
V: TRBV5-1
D: .
J: TRBJ2-7
CDR3: CASSLTSRIYEQYF
DNA: TGCGCCAGCAGCTTGACTAGTCGGATCTACGAGCAGTACTTC

size: .
V: TRBV12-3/TRBV12-4
D: .
J: TRBJ2-4
CDR3: CASSPHRVWIQYF
DNA: TGTGCCAGCAGTCCCCACAGGGTTTGGATTCAGTACTTC

size: .
V: TRBV19
D: .
J: TRBJ1-2
CDR3: CASRMGGIHYGYTF
DNA: TGTGCCAGTAGGATGGGGGGAATCCACTATGGCTACACCTTC

size: .
V: TRBV24-1
D: TRBD2
J: TRBJ2-1
CDR3: CATSDNAGGYNEQFF
DNA: TGTGCCACCAGTGATAATGCGGGAGGCTACAATGAGCAGTTCTTC

size: few
V: TRBV3-1
D: .
J: TRBJ2-7
CDR3: CASSQGAIWDTLYEQYF
DNA: TGTGCCAGCAGCCAAGGGGCTATCTGGGACACCCTCTACGAGCAGTACTTC

size: few
V: TRBV7-2
D: TRBD2
J: TRBJ2-7
CDR3: CASSSRTSEMGQYF
DNA: TGTGCCAGCAGCTCCAGGACTAGCGAAATGGGGCAGTACTTC

size: .
V: TRBV12-3/TRBV12-4
D: .
J: TRBJ2-2
CDR3: CASSFRLGANTGELFF
DNA: TGTGCCAGCAGTTTTAGGCTAGGGGCCAACACCGGGGAGCTGTTTTTT

size: few
V: TRBV28
D: .
J: TRBJ1-5
CDR3: CASTWGGNNQPQHF
DNA: TGTGCCAGCACCTGGGGAGGAAACAATCAGCCCCAGCATTTT

size: .
V: TRBV5-6
D: .
J: TRBJ1-3
CDR3: CASSLGFSGNTIYF
DNA: TGTGCCAGCAGCTTGGGTTTCTCTGGAAACACCATATATTTT

size: .
V: TRBV13
D: .
J: TRBJ2-7
CDR3: CASSFGPGEQYF
DNA: TGTGCCAGCAGCTTTGGTCCGGGGGAGCAGTACTTC

size: many
V: TRBV7-2
D: .
J: TRBJ2-7
CDR3: CASSLDRLSSYEQYF
DNA: TGTGCCAGCAGCCTCGACAGGTTGAGCTCCTACGAGCAGTACTTC

size: .
V: TRBV12-3/TRBV12-4
D: .
J: TRBJ2-3
CDR3: CASSLYDPGTQYF
DNA: TGTGCCAGCAGTTTATACGATCCAGGGACGCAGTATTTT

size: many
V: TRBV4-3
D: .
J: TRBJ2-3
CDR3: CASSQGDSTDTQYF
DNA: TGCGCCAGCAGCCAAGGGGACTCCACAGATACGCAGTATTTT

size: .
V: TRBV5-5
D: .
J: TRBJ2-7
CDR3: CASSLFPLHYEQYF
DNA: TGTGCCAGCAGCTTGTTCCCGCTACACTACGAGCAGTACTTC

size: few
V: TRBV20-1
D: .
J: TRBJ1-5
CDR3: CSARDSLGRRNQPQHF
DNA: TGCAGTGCTAGAGATTCGCTTGGCAGGCGCAATCAGCCCCAGCATTTT

size: few
V: TRBV12-3/TRBV12-4
D: .
J: TRBJ1-2
CDR3: CASSFSERIPYGYTF
DNA: TGTGCCAGCAGTTTCTCCGAAAGGATTCCTTATGGCTACACCTTC

size: .
V: TRBV27
D: TRBD2
J: TRBJ2-7
CDR3: CASSMTSGRVVPYEQYF
DNA: TGTGCCAGCAGTATGACTAGCGGGAGGGTGGTCCCCTACGAGCAGTACTTC

size: few
V: TRBV7-7
D: .
J: TRBJ2-2
CDR3: CASRALATGELFF
DNA: TGTGCCAGCAGGGCCTTAGCGACCGGGGAGCTGTTTTTT

size: few
V: TRBV29-1
D: .
J: TRBJ2-5
CDR3: CSVYRAALTQETQYF
DNA: TGCAGCGTTTACCGAGCGGCTCTAACCCAAGAGACCCAGTACTTC

size: .
V: TRBV6-8
D: .
J: TRBJ2-5
CDR3: CASSYSRQAERREETQYF
DNA: TGTGCCAGCAGTTACTCCAGACAAGCAGAGCGCCGTGAAGAGACCCAGTACTTC

size: few
V: TRBV20-1
D: .
J: TRBJ1-1
CDR3: CSVWGGEAFF
DNA: TGCAGTGTCTGGGGAGGTGAAGCTTTCTTT

size: .
V: TRBV18
D: .
J: TRBJ2-1
CDR3: CASSPLHFGITNEQFF
DNA: TGTGCCAGCTCACCACTTCATTTTGGGATTACGAATGAGCAGTTCTTC

size: many
V: TRBV29-1
D: TRBD1
J: TRBJ2-5
CDR3: CSGGTGGPLPQETQYF
DNA: TGCAGCGGTGGGACAGGAGGCCCGTTACCCCAAGAGACCCAGTACTTC

size: .
V: TRBV2
D: .
J: TRBJ2-7
CDR3: CASSEAYEQYF
DNA: TGTGCCAGCAGTGAAGCCTACGAGCAGTACTTC

size: .
V: TRBV4-1
D: TRBD1
J: TRBJ2-2
CDR3: CASSQARDRANTGELFF
DNA: TGCGCCAGCAGCCAAGCCCGGGACAGGGCGAACACCGGGGAGCTGTTTTTT

size: few
V: TRBV30
D: .
J: TRBJ2-5
CDR3: CAFSSAPQETQYF
DNA: TGTGCCTTTAGCAGTGCCCCACAAGAGACCCAGTACTTC

size: few
V: TRBV7-2
D: .
J: TRBJ2-1
CDR3: CASSLIMQAAYNEQFF
DNA: TGTGCCAGCAGCTTAATTATGCAGGCCGCCTACAATGAGCAGTTCTTC

size: many
V: TRBV12-3/TRBV12-4
D: .
J: TRBJ2-7
CDR3: CASSPQTLAYEQYF
DNA: TGTGCCAGCAGTCCCCAGACGCTAGCATACGAGCAGTACTTC

size: .
V: TRBV29-1
D: .
J: TRBJ2-5
CDR3: CSVLWETQYF
DNA: TGCAGCGTACTCTGGGAGACCCAGTACTTC

size: .
V: TRBV29-1
D: TRBD1
J: TRBJ2-5
CDR3: CSILTGFTETQYF
DNA: TGCAGCATCCTGACAGGGTTCACGGAGACCCAGTACTTC

size: few
V: TRBV7-2
D: .
J: TRBJ2-5
CDR3: CASSHLRGGRQETQYF
DNA: TGTGCCAGCAGCCACCTCAGGGGTGGTCGGCAAGAGACCCAGTACTTC